This passage covers 27 T cell receptor beta chains from one sample sequenced in a study of long-term antiretroviral therapy in people with HIV. The authors ran the immunoSEQ assay, v3.0, at survey level. Assay: immunoSEQ multiplex PCR; the TCRdb copy retains only in-frame clones and omits some. In the table there are tens of thousands of clones, approximately 84% of which are singletons. Sequencing used unsorted PBMCs, obtained about 2.7 years before starting antiretroviral therapy. The receptors shown here come from a woman aged 25 to 39 with HIV.

This chain links TRBV27 with TRBJ1-6, with D perhaps TRBD1 (6 bases). Trimming pared 5 bases from V and 8 bases from J, leaving 16 bases between. This CDR3 region has 15 residues. Germline V lookup: CDR1 MNHEY, CDR2 SMNVEV (reference sequence). The CDR3 nucleotides are TGTGCCAGCAGTGCCTCAGGGGTTTTGGATTCACCCCTCCACTTT. Translation: CASSASGVLDSPLHF.

V is TRBV29-1 and J is TRBJ2-2, with unresolved D. Trimming pared 7 bases from V and 1 base from J, leaving 16 bases between. CDR3 length: 15 amino acids. The germline gives CDR1 SQVTM, CDR2 ANQGSEA. This CDR3 reads CSALRPMMNTGELFF. In DNA form, the CDR3 reads TGCAGCGCTTTACGACCGATGATGAACACCGGGGAGCTGTTTTTT.

The chain combines TRBV5-6 with TRBJ1-1, with D possibly being TRBD1 (5 bases). V was clipped by 4 bases and J by 4 bases, with 20 bases between them. This CDR3 is 16 amino acids long. Germline values: CDR1 SGHDT, CDR2 YYEEEE. DNA for the CDR3: TGTGCCAGCAGCCCCCGCCATTTGACAGCCGGCACTGAAGCTTTCTTT. Its translation is CASSPRHLTAGTEAFF. The variable domain in full, completed from reference TRBV5-6 and TRBJ1-1, reads DAGVTQSPTHLIKTRGQQVTLRCSPKSGHDTVSWYQQALGQGPQFIFQYYEEEERQRGNFPDRFSGHQFPNYSSELNVNALLLGDSALYLCASSPRHLTAGTEAFFGQGTRLTVV.

J is TRBJ2-5 and V is TRBV5-1; 11 bases line up with TRBD2. CDR1 is SGHRS, CDR2 YFSETQ, per germline. Trimming at V came to 4 bases and at J to 1 base, leaving 3 bases not matched to a gene. The CDR3 consists of 15 residues. CDR3 DNA sequence: TGCGCCAGCAGCACGGGACTAGCGGTCCAAGAGACCCAGTACTTC. Residues: CASSTGLAVQETQYF.

The genes are TRBV5-6 and TRBJ1-6; maybe TRBD1 (5 bases). This CDR3 is built from 16 residues. Trimming cost V 4 bases and J 0 bases, with 11 bases left between them. Germline lookup yields CDR1 SGHDT and CDR2 YYEEEE. The CDR3 DNA reads TGTGCCAGCAGCCCGGGACGGAGCTCCTATAATTCACCCCTCCACTTT. Its protein product is CASSPGRSSYNSPLHF. Full variable domain (missing parts from reference TRBV5-6 and TRBJ1-6): DAGVTQSPTHLIKTRGQQVTLRCSPKSGHDTVSWYQQALGQGPQFIFQYYEEEERQRGNFPDRFSGHQFPNYSSELNVNALLLGDSALYLCASSPGRSSYNSPLHFGNGTRLTVT.

J is TRBJ1-1 and V is TRBV6-1, with TRBD1 identical over 7 bases. The CDR3 runs to 17 residues. Germline V gene data show CDR1 as MNHNS and CDR2 as SASEGT. V shed 0 bases, J shed 1 base, and the junction held 8 bases outside the gene matches. The CDR3 coding sequence is TGTGCCAGCAGTGAAGCGAGGATCGGGACAGCGAACACTGAAGCTTTCTTT. This codes for CASSEARIGTANTEAFF.

J is TRBJ1-4 and V is TRBV4-1, with 9 bases identical to TRBD1. The CDR3 is made up of 16 amino acids. Germline V gene sequence: CDR1 MGHRA, CDR2 YSYEKL. The ends lost 3 bases at V and 7 bases at J; junction bases unmatched: 9. Written as DNA, the CDR3 is TGCGCCAGCAGCCAGACAGGGGGTGTTAGGCGTGAAAAACTGTTTTTT. It specifies CASSQTGGVRREKLFF.

V usage is TRBV6-6 and J usage is TRBJ1-3; D gene ambiguous. Deletions cut 11 bases from V and 1 base from J, with 6 bases between. The CDR3 runs to 11 residues. CDR1 MNHNY and CDR2 SVGAGI come from the germline V gene (reference sequence). CDR3 coding DNA: TGTGCCGTACGGTCTGGAAACACCATATATTTT. It translates to CAVRSGNTIYF.

J is TRBJ1-1 and V is TRBV19; D is ambiguous. V lost 3 bases, J lost 1 base, and 9 bases lay in between. CDR1 and CDR2 (germline): LNHDA, SQIVND (reference sequence). The CDR3 covers 14 residues. The CDR3 loop reads CASSMKYTNTEAFF. As DNA, the CDR3 is TGTGCCAGTAGTATGAAATATACGAACACTGAAGCTTTCTTT.

In this sample, this clone turned up a few times. The gene calls are TRBV19 and TRBJ1-2, with 7 bases that match TRBD1. Germline assignment: CDR1 LNHDA and CDR2 SQIVND (reference sequence). The CDR3 is made up of 16 amino acids. The V and J ends lost 5 bases and 3 bases, in that order; junction bases with no gene match: 12. The CDR3 nucleotides read TGTGCCAGTAGTTTCATGACAGGGTATGGGCACTATGGCTACACCTTC. Amino acids: CASSFMTGYGHYGYTF.

The chain has TRBV29-1 and TRBJ1-1; D is uncertain. The CDR3 totals 11 residues. Looked up from germline, CDR1 is SQVTM and CDR2 is ANQGSEA. V gave up 0 bases and J gave up 6 bases, with 5 bases separating them. CDR3 nucleotides: TGCAGCGTTGAAGAGTGGTCTGAAGCTTTCTTT. Its protein product is CSVEEWSEAFF.

The chain is built from TRBV30 and TRBJ1-4; maybe TRBD1 (6 bases). The CDR3 sequence is 13 residues long. Trimming took 3 bases from V and 3 from J, leaving 8 bases between them. The germline V gene encodes CDR1 GTSNPN and CDR2 SVGIG (reference sequence). The CDR3 loop reads CAWSTGSNEKLFF. The CDR3 DNA reads TGTGCCTGGAGCACAGGGTCTAATGAAAAACTGTTTTTT.

The chain recombines TRBV28 with TRBJ2-5; no firm D call. The CDR3 is made up of 14 amino acids. Trimming took off 0 bases at V and 5 bases at J, with 10 bases between the two ends. Looked up from germline, CDR1 is MDHEN and CDR2 is SYDVKM. The CDR3 loop reads CASSLWAARETQYF. CDR3 in DNA: TGTGCCAGCAGTTTATGGGCGGCCCGGGAGACCCAGTACTTC.

This clone was observed once. This chain joins TRBV6-1 and TRBJ1-3; D is undetermined. CDR1 is MNHNS and CDR2 is SASEGT in the germline V gene. The CDR3 is 12 residues long. Trimming stripped 6 bases from V and 7 bases from J, with 10 bases between. The CDR3 coding sequence is TGTGCCAGCAGGGGCGATTACAACACCATATATTTT. This encodes CASRGDYNTIYF.

This clone came up a few times. The rearrangement uses TRBV6-1 and TRBJ1-3; no clear D. Germline V gene data show CDR1 as MNHNS and CDR2 as SASEGT. This CDR3 spans 13 amino acids. V dropped 8 bases and J dropped 3 bases, with 11 bases sitting between them. The CDR3 DNA sequence: TGTGCCAGCCACCTCCTATTTGGAAACACCATATATTTT. Amino acid sequence: CASHLLFGNTIYF.

The rearrangement links TRBV18 to TRBJ2-5; D is possibly TRBD1 or TRBD2 (5 bases each). V lost 1 base and J 1 base, leaving 7 bases between the germline ends. This CDR3 is built from 14 residues. The germline CDR1 and CDR2 sequences are KGHSH and LQKENI. The CDR3, as DNA: TGTGCCAGCTCACCACGGGACGGCCAAGAGACCCAGTACTTC. Translated: CASSPRDGQETQYF.

The J gene is TRBJ2-7, the V gene TRBV27, with D possibly TRBD2 on 6 matching bases. Trimming took off 3 bases at V and 0 bases at J, with 12 bases between the two ends. Germline V gene lookup returns CDR1 MNHEY and CDR2 SMNVEV (reference sequence). This CDR3 comprises 15 residues. CDR3 bases: TGTGCCAGCAGTTTGAGGGCCGGGAGCTCCTACGAGCAGTACTTC. This gives the protein CASSLRAGSSYEQYF.

The rearrangement uses TRBV7-2 and TRBJ1-2; the D gene is possibly TRBD1 (5 bases). Germline CDR1 and CDR2: SGHTA and FQGNSA. Trimming removed 1 base from V and 1 base from J, with 10 bases in between. The length of the CDR3 is 15 residues. The CDR3 nucleotides read TGTGCCAGCAGCTTAGGGGGCAGCGATAACTATGGCTACACCTTC. Translated, it gives CASSLGGSDNYGYTF. Supplemented by reference TRBV7-2 and TRBJ1-2, the full variable domain reads GAGVSQSPSNKVTEKGKDVELRCDPISGHTALYWYRQSLGQGLEFLIYFQGNSAPDKSGLPSDRFSAERTGGSVSTLTIQRTQQEDSAVYLCASSLGGSDNYGYTFGSGTRLTVV.

The chain carries TRBV6-5 and TRBJ2-1; no reliable D call. The germline V gene has CDR1 MNHEY and CDR2 SVGAGI. V shed 2 bases and J shed 9 bases, with 14 bases lying between them. The length of the CDR3 is 14 residues. The CDR3, as DNA: TGTGCCAGCAGTTACGTGGGGTTGGCCGGTGAGCAGTTCTTC. Its translation: CASSYVGLAGEQFF.

The chain employs TRBV5-6 and TRBJ2-3; 7 positions agree with TRBD1. Germline-derived CDR1 and CDR2 are SGHDT and YYEEEE. V trimming: 4 bases; J trimming: 2 bases; junction bases outside the gene matches: 13. There are 17 residues in the CDR3. As DNA, the CDR3 is TGTGCCAGCAGCCCTCACGAGGGGGCATATGACACAGATACGCAGTATTTT. It specifies CASSPHEGAYDTDTQYF.

The chain is built from TRBV10-3 and TRBJ1-2; weak D call: TRBD1 (5 bases). The germline CDR1 and CDR2 sequences are ENHRY and SYGVKD. The V end lost 6 bases, the J end lost 1 base, and 18 bases lay between the germline ends. This CDR3 is built from 16 residues. The CDR3 reads CAISGAEGPRNYGYTF. In DNA form, the CDR3 reads TGTGCCATCAGCGGGGCGGAGGGCCCTCGTAACTATGGCTACACCTTC.

The V gene is TRBV14, the J gene TRBJ2-1, with D unclear. The germline V and J ends were trimmed by 0 bases and 2 bases, with 8 bases remaining between them. CDR1 SGHDN and CDR2 FVKESK come from the germline V gene. CDR3 length: 15 residues. Here the CDR3 reads CASSQDGSAYNEQFF. CDR3 DNA sequence: TGTGCCAGCAGCCAAGATGGTTCCGCCTACAATGAGCAGTTCTTC.

V gene TRBV5-6 combines with J gene TRBJ2-6; TRBD2 matches 7 bases. Germline V lookup: CDR1 SGHDT, CDR2 YYEEEE. CDR3 size: 16 residues. With V trimmed by 4 bases and J by 3 bases, 7 bases remained unmatched. CDR3 in DNA: TGTGCCAGCAGCGTCGGGACTACATATGGGGCCAACGTCCTGACTTTC. Residues: CASSVGTTYGANVLTF.

The rearrangement uses TRBV29-1 and TRBJ1-1, with a possible D match to TRBD1 (5 bases). The CDR3 is 12 residues long. The ends were cut back, 7 bases at V and 2 bases at J, with 11 bases in the middle. The germline V gene has CDR1 SQVTM and CDR2 ANQGSEA. CDR3 nucleotide sequence: TGCAGCGGAGACGGGGGAAACACTGAAGCTTTCTTT. Its protein product is CSGDGGNTEAFF.

This chain links TRBV5-1 with TRBJ1-3, with D hard to call. The CDR3 loop spans 15 amino acids. V was pared by 0 bases and J by 2 bases, with 9 bases between. Germline-derived CDR1 and CDR2 are SGHRS and YFSETQ. CDR3 in DNA: TGCGCCAGCAGCTTGGACCCGGGCGCTGGAAACACCATATATTTT. Amino acids: CASSLDPGAGNTIYF.

The chain has TRBV30 and TRBJ1-1, with a tentative D call TRBD1 (5 bases). Trimming removed 4 bases at V and 0 bases at J, with 12 bases between. Germline CDR1 is GTSNPN and CDR2 is SVGIG (reference sequence). This CDR3 comprises 14 residues. CDR3 protein: CAWTLGTVNTEAFF. The CDR3, as DNA: TGTGCCTGGACTCTTGGGACGGTGAACACTGAAGCTTTCTTT.

Comment on this clone: The sample carries other DNA sequences with the same CDR3. The V call is TRBV25-1, the J call TRBJ1-2, with D tentatively TRBD1 (5 bases). The germline CDR1 and CDR2 sequences are MGHDK and SYGVNS. V shed 3 bases and J shed 8 bases, with 10 bases lying between them. The CDR3 spans 12 residues. CDR3 bases: TGTGCCAGCAGTGAGGGGCTCACGGGCTACACCTTC. Protein product: CASSEGLTGYTF.